This T cell receptor (beta chain) is drawn from a study of Graves' ophthalmopathy and Graves' hyperthyroidism (dated by TCRdb to between 2017 and 2018). A note on the overall study: Peripheral blood was collected at initial diagnosis, prior to any treatment. In total, around 130 blood samples were TCR-sequenced: 40 to 45 ophthalmopathy, roughly 77 hyperthyroidism and approximately 17 hyperthyroidism-to-ophthalmopathy patients. T-cell repertoires of thyroid tissue and blood were compared in about six hyperthyroidism patients. The study used signatures of the TCR beta repertoire to tell Graves' ophthalmopathy apart from Graves' hyperthyroidism and to predict which patients would progress to ophthalmopathy. To explore V-J signatures that distinguish ophthalmopathy from hyperthyroidism, a discovery set of 95 to 100 patients was enrolled, made up of 43 with ophthalmopathy and fewer than 60 with stable hyperthyroidism. The roughly 90 discovery patients were divided at random into training and test sets in a 7:3 ratio. An independent validation cohort comprised roughly 20 hyperthyroidism patients and 15 to 17 patients who later progressed from hyperthyroidism to ophthalmopathy. Once sampling was done, hyperthyroidism patients were given methimazole at a starting dose of 30 mg daily, while ophthalmopathy patients were given high-dose intravenous methylprednisolone.

Beyond this particular receptor, the publication reports: In validation, the model predicted ophthalmopathy progression with 55% to 71% sensitivity and around 72% specificity; some 13 predicted patients were CT-confirmed with GO in a median of about 6.2 months. No statistical method was used to predetermine the sample size, and group allocation was not hidden from the investigators. Most expanded thyroid clonotypes with frequency above 0.001 were also detected in blood, suggesting blood repertoires may reflect the thyroid immune response. In cross-validation, the 13-signature model distinguished ophthalmopathy from stable hyperthyroidism with less than 90% sensitivity and about 81% specificity, while in the test set the corresponding values were about 80% and 75%.

Hyperthyroidism was defined as stable when no progression to ophthalmopathy occurred within 18 months of follow-up. Patients with hyperthyroidism were aged 18 to 65 years, had been newly diagnosed, and had a disease duration of less than 2 months. Patients with other autoimmune diseases, uncontrolled infections, pregnancy or lactation were excluded from the study. Diagnosis relied on clinical symptoms, serum thyroxine, TRAb, thyroid ultrasound and orbital computed tomography. Ficoll-Paque density gradient centrifugation was used to isolate PBMCs from about 10 ml of fresh peripheral blood. Total RNA was extracted using Trizol reagent, and RNA quality was checked on an Agilent 2100 Bioanalyzer. TCR beta CDR3 regions were amplified from RNA transcripts for repertoire sequencing. The first round was an RT-PCR using HTBI primers with the Qiagen OneStep RT-PCR kit, and this first round was followed by a second-round multiplex PCR, then size selection and purification. The libraries underwent paired-end sequencing with 100 bp reads on an Illumina HiSeq2000. Concerning the study's data processing: SOAPnuke was used to process the reads, removing any read that contained adapters or uncalled bases, had a mean Phred below 15, or lacked an exact match to the constant primer or identifier. COPE v1.2.5 was used to merge the high-quality paired reads. Each unique nucleotide sequence was treated as a clonotype, and MiTCR v1.1 was used to align the clonotypes to the IMGT TRB V, D and J references. The analysis was limited to V-J combinations with a frequency above 0.0001, which together covered approximately 99% of repertoires. A TCR clonal expansion and chaos score per V-J combination was defined as the ratio of F50 clonal expansion to chaos observed in the TCRdist matrix. Features were reduced by Welch's t-statistics and random forest to over 10 V-J combinations, which fed a naive Bayes classifier. Thyroid-blood repertoire similarity was quantified with the Morisita-Horn index. TCRdb applied fastp at Q25 and MiXCR to the public reads, then kept only in-frame beta chains. Rows are unified per CDR3 protein, each entry keeping the most common DNA and genes. The V and J calls come from TCRdb's annotation, not from the publication. This sample has 300,000 to 500,000 distinct CDR3 sequences in its table, and 15% of those were observed once. The ten largest clones represent 5.5% to 7% of the sample.

Including the terminal cysteine and phenylalanine, the CDR3 comprises 16 residues. CDR3 DNA only is kept here, 48 bases in frame from base 1. The V and J ends are trimmed by 8 bases and 3 bases, leaving 22 bases between them. The germline V gene sets CDR1 to SGHAT and CDR2 to FQNNGV. The table lists this clonotype with many counts. The clone's antigen remains unknown. No base qualities exist here, and no much larger clone lies one base off it. In this chain, TRBV11-2 is recombined with TRBJ1-2; no D segment can be confidently identified. Material for sequencing was peripheral blood. The receptor was derived from a woman between 18 and 29 years old with stable Graves' hyperthyroidism. Donor details come from another sample of the same person, matched by shared clones. CDR3 region: CASVPPWGARDYGYTF. Read as DNA, the sequence is TGTGCCAGCGTACCCCCGTGGGGTGCAAGGGACTATGGCTACACCTTC.